The entry that follows covers one T cell receptor beta chain sequence. This record belongs to a study of blood T cell repertoires in COVID-19. About the study: COVID-19 samples from acute and convalescent phases originated in the United States, Italy and Spain.

The table came from immunoSEQ multiplex PCR; TCRdb's copy has only in-frame clones and leaves some out. The table records more than 200,000 clones, 88% of them present only once. Sequenced input: PBMCs or T cells enriched from blood (not recorded which). This sequence originates from a woman under 40 who had been exposed to COVID-19.

The CDR3: CSAFQGNYEQYF. The CDR3 region has the DNA TGCAGCGCATTTCAGGGGAACTACGAGCAGTACTTC. The chain carries TRBV29-1 and TRBJ2-7, with a weak D call TRBD1 (6 bases). The V and J ends lost 7 bases and 3 bases respectively, with 13 bases between them. The CDR3 has 12 amino acids. The V gene's germline CDR1 is SQVTM and CDR2 ANQGSEA.